The 30 T cell receptor beta chains given below trace back to one sample, sequenced in a study of beta chain features in type 1 diabetes. TCRB transcripts that were expressed got sequenced, as all of the isolated RNA had been reverse transcribed. The table came from immunoSEQ multiplex PCR; TCRdb's copy has only in-frame clones and leaves some out. The sample records 70,000 to 90,000 clones, roughly 30% being singletons. The sequenced sample consisted of stem cell memory CD4+ T cells from blood. These receptors came from a woman younger than 35 in good health.

The chain joins TRBV5-1 to TRBJ1-1; D may be TRBD1 (5 bases). The germline CDR1 and CDR2 sequences are SGHRS and YFSETQ. The CDR3 is made up of 17 amino acids. Trimming took 5 bases from V and 0 from J, leaving 20 bases between them. The CDR3 DNA is TGCGCCAGCAGGCCGACCCCAGGGTGGGGCATGAACACTGAAGCTTTCTTT. This sequence encodes CASRPTPGWGMNTEAFF.

This chain connects TRBV7-2 to TRBJ2-3; TRBD2 matches at 10 bases. The CDR3 has 17 amino acids. Germline values: CDR1 SGHTA, CDR2 FQGNSA. With V trimmed by 0 bases and J by 2 bases, 5 bases remained unmatched. The CDR3 bases are TGTGCCAGCAGCTTAGCGCCCAGCGGGAGGGACACAGATACGCAGTATTTT. Residues: CASSLAPSGRDTDTQYF.

V usage is TRBV30 and J usage is TRBJ2-1; 7 nucleotides match TRBD2. Germline V lookup: CDR1 GTSNPN, CDR2 SVGIG (reference sequence). V shed 4 bases, J shed 12 bases, and the junction held 15 bases outside the gene matches. This CDR3 has 14 residues. The CDR3 reads CAWTPRAGSLGQFF. The CDR3 DNA reads as TGTGCCTGGACCCCTCGAGCGGGAAGTCTAGGGCAGTTCTTC. The variable domain in full, with the rest retrieved from reference TRBV30 and TRBJ2-1, is SQTIHQWPATLVQPVGSPLSLECTVEGTSNPNLYWYRQAAGRGLQLLFYSVGIGQISSEVPQNLSASRPQDRQFILSSKKLLLSDSGFYLCAWTPRAGSLGQFFGPGTRLTVL.

This clone occurred a few times. The genes are TRBV5-5 and TRBJ2-1, with D tentatively TRBD1 (6 bases). V was cut by 0 bases and J by 11 bases, with 15 bases left in between. Germline V lookup: CDR1 SGHKS, CDR2 YYEKEE (reference sequence). The CDR3 runs 14 residues. The DNA for the CDR3 is TGTGCCAGCAGCTTGGAAGGGACACCGTATAAGCAGTTCTTC. It yields the protein CASSLEGTPYKQFF. The entire variable domain, with the rest obtained from reference TRBV5-5 and TRBJ2-1, is as follows: DAGVTQSPTHLIKTRGQQVTLRCSPISGHKSVSWYQQVLGQGPQFIFQYYEKEERGRGNFPDRFSARQFPNYSSELNVNALLLGDSALYLCASSLEGTPYKQFFGPGTRLTVL.

The chain joins TRBV28 to TRBJ2-1, with 7 bases fitting TRBD2. V shed 8 bases, J shed 2 bases, and the junction held 9 bases outside the gene matches. The length of the CDR3 is 15 residues. Germline CDR1 is MDHEN and CDR2 is SYDVKM. CDR3 in amino acids: CASLGGGITYNEQFF. In nucleotides, the CDR3 is TGTGCCAGCTTGGGGGGAGGGATTACCTACAATGAGCAGTTCTTC.

The V and J genes are TRBV18 and TRBJ1-5; 7 nucleotides line up with TRBD1. Germline CDR1 is KGHSH and CDR2 is LQKENI. This CDR3 comprises 13 residues. The V and J ends lost 8 bases and 5 bases, in that order; junction bases with no gene match: 6. Here the CDR3 reads CASTPDRDQPQHF. The CDR3, as DNA: TGTGCCAGCACCCCTGACAGGGATCAGCCCCAGCATTTT.

The chain has TRBV7-9 and TRBJ2-5; no reliable D call. V gave up 3 bases and J gave up 5 bases, with 4 bases separating them. The germline V gene has CDR1 SEHNR and CDR2 FQNEAQ (reference sequence). The CDR3 has 11 residues. CDR3 in amino acids: CASSFRETQYF. For the CDR3, the DNA is TGTGCCAGCAGCTTTCGGGAGACCCAGTACTTC.

The chain is built from TRBV19 and TRBJ2-2; D unresolved. Germline assignment: CDR1 LNHDA and CDR2 SQIVND (reference sequence). V gave up 4 bases and J gave up 6 bases, with 12 bases separating them. CDR3 size: 14 residues. The CDR3 reads CASSTRQVPGELFF. The CDR3 DNA reads TGTGCCAGTAGTACCCGACAAGTCCCCGGGGAGCTGTTTTTT.

The chain links TRBV7-3 to TRBJ2-7; no definite D call. CDR1 is SGHTA, CDR2 FQGTGA, per germline. The CDR3 spans 16 residues. The V end was cut by 1 base, the J end by 2 bases, with 15 bases between. The CDR3 loop is CASSLIPRPAPYEQYF. As DNA, the CDR3 is TGTGCCAGCAGCTTAATCCCTAGACCGGCTCCCTACGAGCAGTACTTC.

Comment on this clone: The same CDR3 arises from other DNA sequences in this sample as well. This chain uses TRBV19 with TRBJ1-1; D gene uncertain. Germline loops: CDR1 LNHDA, CDR2 SQIVND (reference sequence). The CDR3 loop spans 13 amino acids. V lost 3 bases and J lost 1, with 6 bases in between. CDR3 DNA: TGTGCCAGTAGTATCGAGGAGAACACTGAAGCTTTCTTT. The encoded protein is CASSIEENTEAFF. The variable domain in full, completed from reference TRBV19 and TRBJ1-1, reads DGGITQSPKYLFRKEGQNVTLSCEQNLNHDAMYWYRQDPGQGLRLIYYSQIVNDFQKGDIAEGYSVSREKKESFPLTVTSAQKNPTAFYLCASSIEENTEAFFGQGTRLTVV.

The V gene is TRBV2, the J gene TRBJ1-1; D call uncertain. Per germline, CDR1 SNHLY and CDR2 FYNNEI. The length of the CDR3 is 15 residues. V shed 4 bases and J shed 1 base, with 13 bases lying between them. CDR3 in amino acids: CASSVRTAGNTEAFF. CDR3 bases: TGTGCCAGCAGTGTCCGGACTGCTGGGAACACTGAAGCTTTCTTT.

This clone was detected a few times. The rearrangement uses TRBV25-1 and TRBJ2-7; TRBD1 matches 8 bases. V trimming: 7 bases; J trimming: 6 bases; junction bases outside the gene matches: 8. CDR3 length: 13 residues. CDR1 and CDR2 from the germline V gene are MGHDK and SYGVNS. This CDR3 is CASIATGVGEQYF. The CDR3 DNA follows: TGTGCCAGCATCGCGACAGGGGTGGGCGAGCAGTACTTC.

The genes are TRBV18 and TRBJ1-1; 7 positions match TRBD1. V dropped 5 bases and J dropped 3; count of bases not matched to a gene: 3. The germline CDR1 and CDR2 sequences are KGHSH and LQKENI. CDR3 length: 13 residues. DNA of the CDR3: TGTGCCAGCTCAATACAGGGGCACACTGAAGCTTTCTTT. Translated: CASSIQGHTEAFF.

This clone showed up just a few times. The chain links TRBV18 to TRBJ2-2; D unresolved. The CDR3 totals 12 residues. Germline CDR1 and CDR2: KGHSH and LQKENI. V was shortened by 3 bases and J by 5 bases, with 4 bases between the two germline ends. CDR3 protein: CASSPATGELFF. The CDR3 region has the DNA TGTGCCAGCTCACCTGCGACCGGGGAGCTGTTTTTT.

This sequence joins TRBV5-1 and TRBJ1-1; 8 positions agree with TRBD1. Losses at the gene ends were 4 bases for V and 8 bases for J; bases not matched to a gene: 10. The CDR3 is 14 amino acids. The germline gives CDR1 SGHRS, CDR2 YFSETQ. The CDR3 is CASSPDRVDTEAFF. DNA for the CDR3: TGCGCCAGCAGCCCGGACAGGGTTGATACAGAAGCTTTCTTT.

The J gene is TRBJ2-3, the V gene TRBV7-9; a possible D gene is TRBD2 (6 bases). Germline values: CDR1 SEHNR, CDR2 FQNEAQ (reference sequence). The V and J ends lost 11 bases and 2 bases respectively, with 14 bases between them. This CDR3 is 13 amino acids long. CDR3 region: CALRAGITDTQYF. CDR3 nucleotides: TGTGCCTTACGGGCGGGGATCACAGATACGCAGTATTTT.

CDR3: CASSTTGDNEQFF. The CDR3 nucleotides are TGCGCCAGCAGTACCACAGGAGACAATGAGCAGTTCTTC. The J gene is TRBJ2-1, the V gene TRBV5-1, with D perhaps TRBD1 (5 bases). CDR3 length: 13 amino acids. In germline, CDR1 is SGHRS, CDR2 YFSETQ. V was trimmed by 5 bases and J by 5 bases, leaving 11 bases between them.

The table lists this clone with a few counts. The chain has TRBV10-3 and TRBJ2-1; D is undetermined. Trimming took 0 bases from V and 0 from J, leaving 12 bases between them. The length of the CDR3 is 17 residues. The germline V gene has CDR1 ENHRY and CDR2 SYGVKD. CDR3 nucleotides: TGTGCCATCAGTGAGTCGAGATCAATTAGCTCCTACAATGAGCAGTTCTTC. It specifies CAISESRSISSYNEQFF.

V is TRBV13 and J is TRBJ2-2; the D gene is possibly TRBD2 (5 bases). The V and J ends lost 0 bases and 7 bases respectively, with 6 bases between them. There are 13 residues in the CDR3. Germline V gene data show CDR1 as PRHDT and CDR2 as FYEKMQ (reference sequence). The CDR3 region has the DNA TGTGCCAGCAGCTTAGGCCGGGGCGGGGAGCTGTTTTTT. This translates into CASSLGRGGELFF.

This clone was detected only a few times. This sequence joins TRBV5-1 and TRBJ2-1; no firm D call. The CDR3 has 14 amino acids. V was shortened by 4 bases and J by 0 bases, with 8 bases between the two germline ends. Per germline, CDR1 SGHRS and CDR2 YFSETQ. CDR3 DNA: TGCGCCAGCAGCGAAAGGAGCTCCTACAATGAGCAGTTCTTC. Translated, it gives CASSERSSYNEQFF.

The chain links TRBV2 to TRBJ2-6; D perhaps matches TRBD1 (6 bases). Germline V gene sequence: CDR1 SNHLY, CDR2 FYNNEI. Trimming took off 8 bases at V and 4 bases at J, with 12 bases between the two ends. CDR3 length: 14 residues. The DNA for the CDR3 is TGTGCCAGCTCAGGGGTCGCAGGGGCCAACGTCCTGACTTTC. Translation: CASSGVAGANVLTF. Complete variable domain (other parts from reference TRBV2 and TRBJ2-6): EPEVTQTPSHQVTQMGQEVILRCVPISNHLYFYWYRQILGQKVEFLVSFYNNEISEKSEIFDDQFSVERPDGSNFTLKIRSTKLEDSAMYFCASSGVAGANVLTFGAGSRLTVL.

V is TRBV7-2 and J is TRBJ2-6; TRBD1 aligns across 7 bases. Germline V gives CDR1 SGHTA, CDR2 FQGNSA. The CDR3 contains 16 residues. The ends lost 4 bases at V and 6 bases at J; junction bases unmatched: 9. CDR3 DNA sequence: TGTGCCAGCAGCTCGGACAGGATCAGGGAGGCCAACGTCCTGACTTTC. This codes for CASSSDRIREANVLTF.

Of note for this clone: In the same sample, other DNA sequences code for this CDR3. This chain joins TRBV5-5 and TRBJ1-1, with a possible D match to TRBD1 (6 bases). The germline V gene has CDR1 SGHKS and CDR2 YYEKEE (reference sequence). Trimming cost V 2 bases and J 5 bases, with 13 bases left between them. The CDR3 is 14 residues long. This chain's CDR3 is CASSLQGSGTEAFF. DNA for the CDR3: TGTGCCAGCAGCTTACAGGGAAGTGGGACTGAAGCTTTCTTT.

This clone was found a few times. The chain couples TRBV7-8 to TRBJ2-1; 9 bases match TRBD1. CDR1 is SGHVS, CDR2 FQNEAQ, per germline. The CDR3 has 15 amino acids. V shed 4 bases, J shed 4 bases, and the junction held 5 bases outside the gene matches. CDR3 in DNA: TGTGCCAGCAGCTCACCGGGACAGGGATACAATGAGCAGTTCTTC. The encoded protein is CASSSPGQGYNEQFF.

The V and J genes are TRBV7-9 and TRBJ2-3; 11 positions match TRBD2. The CDR3 sequence is 16 residues long. Germline V gives CDR1 SEHNR, CDR2 FQNEAQ (reference sequence). The ends lost 4 bases at V and 2 bases at J; junction bases unmatched: 5. CDR3 sequence reads: CASSSGTSGPTDTQYF. The CDR3 bases are TGTGCCAGCAGCTCCGGGACTAGCGGTCCCACAGATACGCAGTATTTT.

This clone turned up a few times. V and J are TRBV4-1 and TRBJ2-1; D possibly corresponds to TRBD1 (5 bases). Germline V gene sequence: CDR1 MGHRA, CDR2 YSYEKL. Trimming removed 3 bases at V and 4 bases at J, with 16 bases between. The CDR3 has 16 amino acids. The CDR3 protein is CASSQALGAVYNEQFF. For the CDR3, the DNA is TGCGCCAGCAGCCAGGCCCTAGGGGCCGTGTACAATGAGCAGTTCTTC.

This clone showed up just a few times. The V and J genes are TRBV10-3 and TRBJ2-7; 7 positions agree with TRBD1. The CDR3 runs 15 residues. Germline CDR1 is ENHRY and CDR2 is SYGVKD. The V gene end was trimmed by 3 bases and the J gene end by 4 bases; junction bases not matched to a gene: 9. DNA for the CDR3: TGTGCCATCAGTGATAGGACAGGCCCTTCGTACGAGCAGTACTTC. Translation gives CAISDRTGPSYEQYF.

The J gene is TRBJ2-7, the V gene TRBV18, with TRBD1 matching over 7 bases. Per the germline V gene, CDR1 is KGHSH and CDR2 is LQKENI. CDR3 length: 14 amino acids. V lost 2 bases and J lost 3; bases outside the gene matches: 4. The CDR3 is CASSPGTENYEQYF. For the CDR3, the DNA is TGTGCCAGCTCACCAGGGACAGAGAACTACGAGCAGTACTTC. Complete variable domain (other parts from reference TRBV18 and TRBJ2-7): NAGVMQNPRHLVRRRGQEARLRCSPMKGHSHVYWYRQLPEEGLKFMVYLQKENIIDESGMPKERFSAEFPKEGPSILRIQQVVRGDSAAYFCASSPGTENYEQYFGPGTRLTVT.

This clone was recorded a few times. The J gene is TRBJ2-7, the V gene TRBV13; TRBD2 aligns across 10 bases. Trimming cost V 5 bases and J 0 bases; bases outside gene matches: 7. CDR1 is PRHDT, CDR2 FYEKMQ, per germline (reference sequence). The CDR3 runs 16 residues. The CDR3 bases are TGTGCCAGCAGCGTTACTAGCGGGGCCTACTCCTACGAGCAGTACTTC. Its protein product is CASSVTSGAYSYEQYF.

This clone was observed once. CDR3 amino acids: CASSVGLAEVQAQYF. The DNA for the CDR3 is TGTGCCAGCAGCGTGGGACTAGCGGAGGTTCAGGCCCAGTACTTC. The rearrangement uses TRBV5-4 and TRBJ2-5; 11 bases map to TRBD2. Germline trimming cut 4 bases from V and 9 bases from J; bases unmatched to any gene: 11. The CDR3 runs 15 residues. CDR1 and CDR2 (germline): SGHNT, YYREEE (reference sequence). Using reference TRBV5-4 and TRBJ2-5 for the parts outside the CDR3, the full variable domain is ETGVTQSPTHLIKTRGQQVTLRCSSQSGHNTVSWYQQALGQGPQFIFQYYREEENGRGNFPPRFSGLQFPNYSSELNVNALELDDSALYLCASSVGLAEVQAQYFGPGTRLLVL.